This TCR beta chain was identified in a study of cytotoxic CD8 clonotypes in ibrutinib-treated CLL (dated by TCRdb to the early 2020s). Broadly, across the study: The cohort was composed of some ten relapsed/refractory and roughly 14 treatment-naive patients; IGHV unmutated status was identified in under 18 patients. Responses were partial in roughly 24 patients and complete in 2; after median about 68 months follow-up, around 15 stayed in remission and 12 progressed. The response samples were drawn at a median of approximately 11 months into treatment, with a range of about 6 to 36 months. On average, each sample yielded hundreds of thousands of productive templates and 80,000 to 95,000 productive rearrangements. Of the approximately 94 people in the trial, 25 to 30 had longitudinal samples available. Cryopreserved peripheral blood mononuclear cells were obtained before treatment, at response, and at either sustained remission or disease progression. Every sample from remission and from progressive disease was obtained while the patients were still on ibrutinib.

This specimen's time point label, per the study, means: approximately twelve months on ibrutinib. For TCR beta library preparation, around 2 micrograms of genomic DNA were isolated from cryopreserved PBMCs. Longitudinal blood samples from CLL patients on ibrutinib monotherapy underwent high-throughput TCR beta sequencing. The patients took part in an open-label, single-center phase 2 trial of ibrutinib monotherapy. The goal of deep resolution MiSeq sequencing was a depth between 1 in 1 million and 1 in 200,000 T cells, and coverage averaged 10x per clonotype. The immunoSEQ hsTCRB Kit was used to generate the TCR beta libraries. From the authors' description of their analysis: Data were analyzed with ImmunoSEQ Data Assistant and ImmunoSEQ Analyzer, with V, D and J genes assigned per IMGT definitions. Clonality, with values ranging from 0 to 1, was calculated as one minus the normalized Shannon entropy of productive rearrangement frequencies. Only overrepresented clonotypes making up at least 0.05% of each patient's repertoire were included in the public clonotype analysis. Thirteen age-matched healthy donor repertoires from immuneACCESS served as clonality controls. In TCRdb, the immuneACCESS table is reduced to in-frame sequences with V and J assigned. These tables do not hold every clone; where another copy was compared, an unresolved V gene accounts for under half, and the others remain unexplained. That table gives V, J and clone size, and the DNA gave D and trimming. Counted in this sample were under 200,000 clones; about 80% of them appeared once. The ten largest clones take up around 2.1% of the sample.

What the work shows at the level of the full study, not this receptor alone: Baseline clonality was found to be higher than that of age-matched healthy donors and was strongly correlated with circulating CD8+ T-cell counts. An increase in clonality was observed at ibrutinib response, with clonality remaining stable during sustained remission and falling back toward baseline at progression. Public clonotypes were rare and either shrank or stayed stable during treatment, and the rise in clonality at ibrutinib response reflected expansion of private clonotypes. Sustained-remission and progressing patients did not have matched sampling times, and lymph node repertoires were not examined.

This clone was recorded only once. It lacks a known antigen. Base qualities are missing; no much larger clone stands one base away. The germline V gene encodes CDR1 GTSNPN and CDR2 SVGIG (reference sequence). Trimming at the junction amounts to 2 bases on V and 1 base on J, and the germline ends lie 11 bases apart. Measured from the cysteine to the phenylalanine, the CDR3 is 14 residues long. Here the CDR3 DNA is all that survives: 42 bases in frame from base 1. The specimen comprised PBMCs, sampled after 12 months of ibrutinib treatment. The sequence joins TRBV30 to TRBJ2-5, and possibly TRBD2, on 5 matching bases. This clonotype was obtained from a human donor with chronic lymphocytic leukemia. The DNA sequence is TGTGCCTGGAGTTCAGGACTCCCCCAAGAGACCCAGTACTTC. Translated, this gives CAWSSGLPQETQYF.